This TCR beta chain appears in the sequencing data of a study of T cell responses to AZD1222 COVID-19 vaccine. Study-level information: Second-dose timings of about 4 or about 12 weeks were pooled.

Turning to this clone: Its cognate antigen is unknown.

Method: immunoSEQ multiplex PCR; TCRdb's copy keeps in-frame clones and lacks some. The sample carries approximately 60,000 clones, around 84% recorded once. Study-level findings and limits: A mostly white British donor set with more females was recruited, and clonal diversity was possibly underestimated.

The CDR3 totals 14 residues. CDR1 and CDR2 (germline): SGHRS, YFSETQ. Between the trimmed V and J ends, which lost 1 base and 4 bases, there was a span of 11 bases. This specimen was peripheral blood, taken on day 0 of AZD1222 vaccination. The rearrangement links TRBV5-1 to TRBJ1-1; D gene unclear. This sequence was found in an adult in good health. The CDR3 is CASSLKMGSTEAFF. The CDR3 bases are TGCGCCAGCAGCTTGAAGATGGGGAGCACTGAAGCTTTCTTT.